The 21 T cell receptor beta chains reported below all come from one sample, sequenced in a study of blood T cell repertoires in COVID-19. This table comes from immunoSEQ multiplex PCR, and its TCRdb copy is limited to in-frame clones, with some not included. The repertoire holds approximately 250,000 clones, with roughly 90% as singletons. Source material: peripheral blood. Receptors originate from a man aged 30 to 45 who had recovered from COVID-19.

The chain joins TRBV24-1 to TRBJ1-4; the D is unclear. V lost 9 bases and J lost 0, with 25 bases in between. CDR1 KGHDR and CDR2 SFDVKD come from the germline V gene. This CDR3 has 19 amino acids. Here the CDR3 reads CATLTRSQRAVATNEKLFF. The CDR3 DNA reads TGTGCCACCCTTACTCGTTCCCAGCGGGCAGTTGCAACTAATGAAAAACTGTTTTTT.

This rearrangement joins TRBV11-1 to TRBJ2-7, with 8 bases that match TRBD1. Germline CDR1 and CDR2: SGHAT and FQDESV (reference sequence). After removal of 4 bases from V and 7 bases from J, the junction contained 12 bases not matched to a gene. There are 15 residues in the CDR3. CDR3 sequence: CASSSPTGVPREQYF. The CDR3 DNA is TGTGCCAGCAGCTCGCCGACAGGGGTGCCGAGGGAGCAGTACTTC.

The CDR3 here is CASRTGVGLVNTEAFF. The CDR3 nucleotides are TGTGCCAGCAGGACAGGGGTCGGTCTAGTGAACACTGAAGCTTTCTTT. This rearrangement joins TRBV9 to TRBJ1-1; 8 bases line up with TRBD1. Germline loops: CDR1 SGDLS, CDR2 YYNGEE. V dropped 5 bases and J dropped 0; count of bases not matched to a gene: 9. The CDR3 is made up of 16 amino acids.

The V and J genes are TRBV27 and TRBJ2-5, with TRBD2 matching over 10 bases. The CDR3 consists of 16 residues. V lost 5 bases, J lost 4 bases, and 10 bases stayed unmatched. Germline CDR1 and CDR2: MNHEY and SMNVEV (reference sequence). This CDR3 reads CASSPLERGGRETQYF. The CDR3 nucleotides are TGTGCCAGCAGTCCGCTGGAGCGGGGGGGCAGAGAGACCCAGTACTTC.

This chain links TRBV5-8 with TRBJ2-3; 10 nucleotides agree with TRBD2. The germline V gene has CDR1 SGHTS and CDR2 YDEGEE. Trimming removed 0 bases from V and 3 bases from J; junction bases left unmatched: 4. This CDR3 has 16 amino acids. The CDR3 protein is CASSLVSGGATDTQYF. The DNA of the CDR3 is TGTGCCAGCAGCTTGGTGAGCGGGGGGGCGACAGATACGCAGTATTTT.

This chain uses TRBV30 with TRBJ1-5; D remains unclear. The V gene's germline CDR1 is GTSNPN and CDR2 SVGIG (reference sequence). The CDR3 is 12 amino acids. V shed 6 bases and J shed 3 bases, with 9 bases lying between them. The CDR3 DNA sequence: TGTGCCTGCGGGGAATACAATCAGCCCCAGCATTTT. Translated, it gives CACGEYNQPQHF.

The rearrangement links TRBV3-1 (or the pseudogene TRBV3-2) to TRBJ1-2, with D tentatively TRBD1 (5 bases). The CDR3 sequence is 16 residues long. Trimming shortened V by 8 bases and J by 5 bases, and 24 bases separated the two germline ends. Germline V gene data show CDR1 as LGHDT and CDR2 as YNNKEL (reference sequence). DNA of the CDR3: TGTGCCAGCTCACCAATCACCGGGACGGGGGGTTATGGCTACACCTTC. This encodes CASSPITGTGGYGYTF.

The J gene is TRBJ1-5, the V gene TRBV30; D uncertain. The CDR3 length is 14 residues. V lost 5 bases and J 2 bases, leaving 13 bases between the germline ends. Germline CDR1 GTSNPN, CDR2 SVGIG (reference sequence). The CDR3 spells CAWPLGWGNQPQHF. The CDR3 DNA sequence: TGTGCCTGGCCGCTAGGATGGGGCAATCAGCCCCAGCATTTT.

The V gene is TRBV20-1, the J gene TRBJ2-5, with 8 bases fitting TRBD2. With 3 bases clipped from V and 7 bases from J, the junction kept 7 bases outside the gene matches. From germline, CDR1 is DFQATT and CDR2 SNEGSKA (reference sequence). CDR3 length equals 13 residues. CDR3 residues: CSASPGGGGTQYF. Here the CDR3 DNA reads TGCAGTGCTAGTCCCGGGGGGGGCGGGACCCAGTACTTC.

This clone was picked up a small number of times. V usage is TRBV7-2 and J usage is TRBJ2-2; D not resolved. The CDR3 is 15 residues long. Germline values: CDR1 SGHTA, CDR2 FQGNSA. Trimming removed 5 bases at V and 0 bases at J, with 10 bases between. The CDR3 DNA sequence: TGTGCCAGCAGCCTCGCGGTTACGAACACCGGGGAGCTGTTTTTT. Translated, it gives CASSLAVTNTGELFF.

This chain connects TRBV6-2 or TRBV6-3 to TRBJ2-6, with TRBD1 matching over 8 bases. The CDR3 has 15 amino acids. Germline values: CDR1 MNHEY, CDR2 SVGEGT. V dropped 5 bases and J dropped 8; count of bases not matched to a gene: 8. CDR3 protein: CASSHRGSGSNVLTF. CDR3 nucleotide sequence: TGTGCCAGCAGTCACAGGGGGAGCGGGTCCAACGTCCTGACTTTC.

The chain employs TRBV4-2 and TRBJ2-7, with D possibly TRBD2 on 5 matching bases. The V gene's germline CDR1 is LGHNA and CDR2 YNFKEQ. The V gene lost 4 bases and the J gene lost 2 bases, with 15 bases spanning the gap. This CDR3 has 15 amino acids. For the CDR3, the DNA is TGTGCCAGCAGCCCAAACGATCGGGGAGCCTACGAGCAGTACTTC. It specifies CASSPNDRGAYEQYF.

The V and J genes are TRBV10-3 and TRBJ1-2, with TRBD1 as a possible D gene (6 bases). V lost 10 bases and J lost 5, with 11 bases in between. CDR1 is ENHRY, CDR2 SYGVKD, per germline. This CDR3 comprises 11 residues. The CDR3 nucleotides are TGTGCCAGTAGACAGGAATATGGCTACACCTTC. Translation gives CASRQEYGYTF.

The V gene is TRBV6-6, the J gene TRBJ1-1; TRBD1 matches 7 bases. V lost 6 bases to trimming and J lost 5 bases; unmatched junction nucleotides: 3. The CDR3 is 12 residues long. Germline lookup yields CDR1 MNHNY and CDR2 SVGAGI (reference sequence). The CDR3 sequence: CASRYRGTEAFF. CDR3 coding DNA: TGTGCCAGCAGGTACAGGGGAACTGAAGCTTTCTTT.

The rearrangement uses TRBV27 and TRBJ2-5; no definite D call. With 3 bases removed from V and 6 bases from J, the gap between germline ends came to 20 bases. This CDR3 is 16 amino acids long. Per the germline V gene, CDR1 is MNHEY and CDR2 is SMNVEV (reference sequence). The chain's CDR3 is CASSFSRAAPEKTQYF. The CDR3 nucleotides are TGTGCCAGCAGTTTTTCACGCGCGGCCCCAGAGAAGACCCAGTACTTC.

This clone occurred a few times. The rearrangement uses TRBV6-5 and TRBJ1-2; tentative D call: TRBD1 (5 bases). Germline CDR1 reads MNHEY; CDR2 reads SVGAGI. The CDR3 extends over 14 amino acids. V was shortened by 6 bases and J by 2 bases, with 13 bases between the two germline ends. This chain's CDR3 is CASRSTAKNYGYTF. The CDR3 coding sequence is TGTGCCAGCAGATCGACAGCTAAGAACTATGGCTACACCTTC.

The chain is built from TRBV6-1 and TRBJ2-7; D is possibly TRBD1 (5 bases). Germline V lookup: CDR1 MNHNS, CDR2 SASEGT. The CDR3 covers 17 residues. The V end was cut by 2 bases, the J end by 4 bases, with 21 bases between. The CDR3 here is CASSELVSPGQRYEQYF. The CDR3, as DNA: TGTGCCAGCAGTGAATTGGTATCCCCAGGGCAGAGGTACGAGCAGTACTTC.

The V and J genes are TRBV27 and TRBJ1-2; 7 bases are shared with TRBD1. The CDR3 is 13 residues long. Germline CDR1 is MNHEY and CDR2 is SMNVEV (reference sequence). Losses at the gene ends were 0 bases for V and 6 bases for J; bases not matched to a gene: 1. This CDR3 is CASSLSTGNGYTF. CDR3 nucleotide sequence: TGTGCCAGCAGTTTATCGACAGGGAATGGCTACACCTTC.

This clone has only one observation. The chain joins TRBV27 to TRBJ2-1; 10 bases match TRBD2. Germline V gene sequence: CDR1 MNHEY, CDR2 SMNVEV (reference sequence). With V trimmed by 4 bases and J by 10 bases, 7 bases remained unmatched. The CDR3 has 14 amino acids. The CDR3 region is CASSWTSGPLEQFF. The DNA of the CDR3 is TGTGCCAGCAGTTGGACTAGCGGCCCACTCGAGCAGTTCTTC.

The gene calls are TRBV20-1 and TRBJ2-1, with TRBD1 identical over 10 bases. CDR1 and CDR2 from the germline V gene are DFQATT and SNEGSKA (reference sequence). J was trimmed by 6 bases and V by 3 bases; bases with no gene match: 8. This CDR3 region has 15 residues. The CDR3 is CSASSPGQGSNEQFF. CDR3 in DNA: TGCAGTGCTAGTAGCCCGGGACAGGGGTCCAATGAGCAGTTCTTC.

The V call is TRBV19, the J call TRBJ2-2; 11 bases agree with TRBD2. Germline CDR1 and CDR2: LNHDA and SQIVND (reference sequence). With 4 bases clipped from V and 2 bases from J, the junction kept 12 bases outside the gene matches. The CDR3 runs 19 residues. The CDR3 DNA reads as TGTGCCAGTAGTACTCCGGGTTTAGCGGGGGGGACCAACACCGGGGAGCTGTTTTTT. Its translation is CASSTPGLAGGTNTGELFF.